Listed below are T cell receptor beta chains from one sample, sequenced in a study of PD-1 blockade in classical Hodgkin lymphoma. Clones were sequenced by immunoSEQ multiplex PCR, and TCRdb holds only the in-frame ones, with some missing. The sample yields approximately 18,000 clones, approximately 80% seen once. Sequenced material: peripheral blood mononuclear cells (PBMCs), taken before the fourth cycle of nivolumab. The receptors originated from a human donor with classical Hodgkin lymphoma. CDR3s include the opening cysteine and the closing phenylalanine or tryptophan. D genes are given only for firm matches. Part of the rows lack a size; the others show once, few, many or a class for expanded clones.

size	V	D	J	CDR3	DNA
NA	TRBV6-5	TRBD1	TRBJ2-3	CASSYSRGPDTQYF	TGTGCCAGCAGTTACTCGAGGGGGCCGGATACGCAGTATTTT
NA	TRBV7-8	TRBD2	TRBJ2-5	CASSPSTGLLQETQYF	TGTGCCAGCAGCCCGAGTACGGGACTACTTCAAGAGACCCAGTACTTC
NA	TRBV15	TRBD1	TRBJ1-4	CATSDRDRVGEKLFF	TGTGCCACCAGCGACCGGGACAGGGTCGGGGAAAAACTGTTTTTT
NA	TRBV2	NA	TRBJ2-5	CASSRGAGETQYF	TGTGCCAGCAGCAGGGGGGCCGGAGAGACCCAGTACTTC
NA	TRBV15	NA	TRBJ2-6	CATSSRAGIGANVLTF	TGTGCCACCAGCAGCCGCGCAGGGATCGGGGCCAACGTCCTGACTTTC
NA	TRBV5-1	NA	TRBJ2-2	CASSRGQNTGELFF	TGCGCCAGCAGCAGGGGACAGAACACCGGGGAGCTGTTTTTT
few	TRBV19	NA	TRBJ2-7	CASSTRTVPYEQYF	TGTGCCAGTAGTACCAGGACAGTCCCGTACGAGCAGTACTTC
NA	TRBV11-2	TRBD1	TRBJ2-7	CASSWGQGNDEQYF	TGTGCCAGCAGCTGGGGACAGGGAAACGACGAGCAGTACTTC
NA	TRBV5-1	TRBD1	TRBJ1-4	CASSDPTGAGEKLFF	TGCGCCAGCAGCGACCCCACAGGGGCGGGTGAAAAACTGTTTTTT
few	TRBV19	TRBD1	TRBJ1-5	CASRVTDRGPNQPQHF	TGTGCCAGTAGGGTAACGGACAGGGGCCCAAATCAGCCCCAGCATTTT
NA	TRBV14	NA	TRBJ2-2	CASSQENPMGPGELFF	TGTGCCAGCAGCCAAGAAAACCCCATGGGACCCGGGGAGCTGTTTTTT
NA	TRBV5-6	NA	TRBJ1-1	CASSFLQEVNTEAFF	TGTGCCAGCAGCTTCCTACAGGAGGTGAACACTGAAGCTTTCTTT
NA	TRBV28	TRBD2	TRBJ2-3	CASSLLAGGLDTQYF	TGTGCCAGCAGCCTTCTAGCGGGGGGCTTGGATACGCAGTATTTT
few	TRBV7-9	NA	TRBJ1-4	CASSLESNPNEKLFF	TGTGCCAGCAGCTTAGAAAGCAATCCCAATGAAAAACTGTTTTTT
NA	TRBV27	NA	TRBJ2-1	CASYRANEQFF	TGTGCCAGCTATAGGGCCAATGAGCAGTTCTTC
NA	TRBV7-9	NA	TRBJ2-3	CASTQIGQITDTQYF	TGTGCCAGCACACAAATAGGGCAGATCACAGATACGCAGTATTTT
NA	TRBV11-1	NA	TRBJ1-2	CASSFSGAGYGYTF	TGTGCCAGCAGCTTCTCAGGGGCTGGCTATGGCTACACCTTC
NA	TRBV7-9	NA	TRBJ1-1	CASSAYRDELSEAFF	TGTGCCAGCAGCGCTTACAGGGATGAATTGAGTGAAGCTTTCTTT
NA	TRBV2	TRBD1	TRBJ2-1	CASRPGQGANNEQFF	TGTGCCAGCAGACCGGGACAGGGGGCTAACAATGAGCAGTTCTTC
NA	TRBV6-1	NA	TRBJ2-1	CASSLQADEQFF	TGTGCCAGCAGTTTACAAGCAGATGAGCAGTTCTTC